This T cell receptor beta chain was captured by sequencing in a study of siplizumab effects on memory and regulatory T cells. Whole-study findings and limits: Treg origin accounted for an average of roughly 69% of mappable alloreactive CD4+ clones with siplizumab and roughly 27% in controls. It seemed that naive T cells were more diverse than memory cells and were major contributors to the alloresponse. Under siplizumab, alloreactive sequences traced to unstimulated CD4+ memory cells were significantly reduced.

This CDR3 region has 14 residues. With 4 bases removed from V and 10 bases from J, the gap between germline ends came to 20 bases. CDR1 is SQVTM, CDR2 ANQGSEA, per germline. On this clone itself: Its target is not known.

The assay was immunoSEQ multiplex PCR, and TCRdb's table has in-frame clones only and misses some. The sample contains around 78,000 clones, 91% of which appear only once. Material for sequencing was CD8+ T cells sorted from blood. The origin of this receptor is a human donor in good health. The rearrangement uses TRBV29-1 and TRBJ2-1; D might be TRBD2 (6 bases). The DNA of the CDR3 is TGCAGCGTTGTCGACTCGCGGGGCTCGGGGGAGCAGTTCTTC. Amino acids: CSVVDSRGSGEQFF.